A selection of T cell receptor beta chains follows, all from one sample in a study of ipilimumab plus nivolumab after autologous stem cell transplantation. Only in-frame clones appear in the TCRdb table, and some are missing; sequencing was by immunoSEQ multiplex PCR. The table has around 13,000 clones, around three quarters seen once. The sequenced sample was PBMCs, obtained in a trial of ipilimumab plus nivolumab as post-transplant consolidation. The receptors originated from a male donor with diffuse large B-cell lymphoma. The CDR3 runs from the conserved cysteine through the conserved F or W. A D gene is named only where the DNA matches it firmly. Some rows have no size entry. The others give once, few or many, or a class for an expanded clone.

clone size	D gene	V gene	J gene	CDR3 DNA	CDR3 protein
.	.	TRBV7-8	TRBJ2-3	TGTGCCAGCAGTCAATGGGGGGGCACAGATACGCAGTATTTT	CASSQWGGTDTQYF
.	.	TRBV7-8	TRBJ1-2	TGTGCCAGCAGCCAAGGACCAGCTGTTGGCTACACCTTC	CASSQGPAVGYTF
.	TRBD1	TRBV7-9	TRBJ1-1	TGTGCCAGCAGCTATGGACAGGGGGGAGCGACTGAAGCTTTCTTT	CASSYGQGGATEAFF
few	TRBD1	TRBV7-6	TRBJ2-7	TGTGCCAGCAGCTTAGAAGTATCAGGGGACAGGGGCCACGAGCAGTACTTC	CASSLEVSGDRGHEQYF
.	.	TRBV5-4	TRBJ1-4	TGTGCCAGCAGCCCAACCTTAGGGTCTAATGAAAAACTGTTTTTT	CASSPTLGSNEKLFF
.	.	TRBV2	TRBJ2-7	TGTGCCAGCAGTTGGAGGGAGGACGAGCAGTACTTC	CASSWREDEQYF
.	.	TRBV5-6	TRBJ1-2	TGTGCCAGCAGCTTGTGGGCCAGCCCAGGTGGCTACACCTTC	CASSLWASPGGYTF
large	.	TRBV6-1	TRBJ2-5	TGTGCCAGCAGTGAAACAGTCCCGGGACAACAAGAGACCCAGTACTTC	CASSETVPGQQETQYF
few	.	TRBV10-3	TRBJ1-1	TGTGCCATCAGCGAGAGGGACACTGAAGCTTTCTTT	CAISERDTEAFF
few	.	TRBV19	TRBJ1-2	TGTGCCAGTACCTCTTCGGGGGGAAATGGCTACACCTTC	CASTSSGGNGYTF
once	TRBD2	TRBV5-5	TRBJ2-5	TGTGCCAGCAGCTTGGGCGGGAGGACGATTCAAGAGACCCAGTACTTC	CASSLGGRTIQETQYF
.	.	TRBV9	TRBJ1-2	TGTGCCAGCAGCGTCGCGTCGGGGTCCTATGGCTACACCTTC	CASSVASGSYGYTF
.	.	TRBV10-1	TRBJ2-7	TGCGCCAGCAGTGAGTCTTTGGGGTCCTACGAGCAGTACTTC	CASSESLGSYEQYF
once	TRBD2	TRBV7-7	TRBJ2-1	TGTGCCAGCAGCCCTCAGCTAGCGGGAGGGCCTTCAGAGCAGTTCTTC	CASSPQLAGGPSEQFF
few	TRBD1	TRBV5-1	TRBJ1-2	TGCGCCAGCAGCCCAGGCCCAACAGGGGGCAAGCAGGGCTACACCTTC	CASSPGPTGGKQGYTF
.	.	TRBV14	TRBJ1-1	TGTGCCAGCAGTCGAATTAACGGAAGGACTGAAGCTTTCTTT	CASSRINGRTEAFF
medium-sized	.	TRBV6-6	TRBJ2-2	TGTGCCAGCAACCTAGGAGGGGTGGACACCGGGGAGCTGTTTTTT	CASNLGGVDTGELFF
.	.	TRBV19	TRBJ1-4	TGTGCCAGTAGGCCTTTGGGCAGGGCTAATGAAAAACTGTTTTTT	CASRPLGRANEKLFF
once	.	TRBV5-5	TRBJ2-2	TGTGCCAGCAGACCCGGGACTGCAACCGGGGAGCTGTTTTTT	CASRPGTATGELFF
.	.	TRBV7-8	TRBJ1-3	TGTGCCAGCAGCTTAGTTCCCGGGATGCGCAGCTCTGGAAACACCATATATTTT	CASSLVPGMRSSGNTIYF
.	.	TRBV2	TRBJ1-5	TGTGCCAGCAGAGTCGACAGATACCCCAATCAGCCCCAGCATTTT	CASRVDRYPNQPQHF
.	TRBD2	TRBV5-6	TRBJ2-7	TGTGCCAGCAGCCCTCTGGGGACTAGCGGCTACGAGCAGTACTTC	CASSPLGTSGYEQYF
.	TRBD2	TRBV30	TRBJ2-5	TGTGCCTGGAGTGGGCTAGCGGGGGGGCAAGAGACCCAGTACTTC	CAWSGLAGGQETQYF
.	.	TRBV19	TRBJ1-3	TGTGCCAGTACCCCCACGGTATCGGGGAACACCATATATTTT	CASTPTVSGNTIYF
.	TRBD2	TRBV5-4	TRBJ2-3	TGTGCCAGCAGCGTCGGACTAGCGGGAACCCGCCGCACAGATACGCAGTATTTT	CASSVGLAGTRRTDTQYF
once	.	TRBV9	TRBJ2-5	TGTGCCAGCAGCGTAGGGGCCCACATCCACTTC	CASSVGAHIHF
.	TRBD2	TRBV9	TRBJ2-1	TGTGCCAGCAGCCCGTCCGGTTATAGCGGGGGGTCTTACAATGAGCAGTTCTTC	CASSPSGYSGGSYNEQFF
.	.	TRBV18	TRBJ1-3	TGTGCCAGCTCACCAATATCAAGCTCTGGAAACACCATATATTTT	CASSPISSSGNTIYF
.	.	TRBV27	TRBJ2-7	TGTGCCAGCAGTCCACGGACCTTGAACCCCTACGAGCAGTACTTC	CASSPRTLNPYEQYF
.	.	TRBV7-6	TRBJ2-5	TGTGCCAGCAGCTTAATTTCCGCGGAGACCCAGTACTTC	CASSLISAETQYF
.	.	TRBV9	TRBJ2-2	TGTGCCAGCAGCGAGGGAGTTAGCCCCGGGGAGCTGTTTTTT	CASSEGVSPGELFF
.	.	TRBV9	TRBJ2-7	TGTGCCAGCAGCTCAGGGACCTCCTCCTACGAGCAGTACTTC	CASSSGTSSYEQYF
.	TRBD2	TRBV5-1	TRBJ2-7	TGCGCCAGCAGCCCGGGAGGTGGAGGGTACTACGAGCAGTACTTC	CASSPGGGGYYEQYF
.	.	TRBV5-8	TRBJ2-7	TGTGCCAGCAGCCCCGTCGGGCGCGCAGGTACGAAAGCCTACGAGCAGTACTTC	CASSPVGRAGTKAYEQYF
.	.	TRBV6-1	TRBJ1-2	TGTGCCAGCAGTGATTGGGGCGGGTCAAATGGCTACACCTTC	CASSDWGGSNGYTF
.	.	TRBV5-6	TRBJ2-6	TGTGCCAGCAGCCCGGTGGGACGGATCTCTGGGGCCAACGTCCTGACTTTC	CASSPVGRISGANVLTF
.	TRBD1	TRBV6-6	TRBJ1-5	TGTGCCAGCAGCTTGACAGGGTGGGTGAATCAGCCCCAGCATTTT	CASSLTGWVNQPQHF
.	.	TRBV18	TRBJ2-7	TGTGCCAGCTCACCCTTTGAGGGCGACGAGCAGTACTTC	CASSPFEGDEQYF
.	.	TRBV18	TRBJ2-2	TGTGCCAGCTCATCTAGTATCGGGGAGCTGTTTTTT	CASSSSIGELFF
.	.	TRBV5-1	TRBJ2-1	TGCGCCAGCAGCCCGGGGGATGCATCCTACAATGAGCAGTTCTTC	CASSPGDASYNEQFF
.	TRBD1	TRBV9	TRBJ1-2	TGTGCCAGCAGCGTAGGGGCAGGGGGCGCCCATGGCTACACCTTC	CASSVGAGGAHGYTF
.	.	TRBV6-6	TRBJ2-1	TGTGCCAGCAGTTCGAGACTGGACCACAATGAGCAGTTCTTC	CASSSRLDHNEQFF
.	.	TRBV7-9	TRBJ2-1	TGTGCCAGCAGCTCAAGTGGTGGAGAGCAGTTCTTC	CASSSSGGEQFF
.	.	TRBV12-5	TRBJ1-1	TGTGCTAGTGGTTTGGAAGCCGGGAGGAGCACTGAAGCTTTCTTT	CASGLEAGRSTEAFF
.	TRBD2	TRBV9	TRBJ2-3	TGTGCCAGCAGCGGGGGACTAGCGGGAACAGATACGCAGTATTTT	CASSGGLAGTDTQYF
.	TRBD2	TRBV30	TRBJ2-1	TGTGCCCGGAGTAAACTAGCGGGTTTCTACAATGAGCAGTTCTTC	CARSKLAGFYNEQFF
.	.	TRBV7-8	TRBJ1-5	TGTGCCAGCAGCTTAGGGACCTTTGATAGCAATCAGCCCCAGCATTTT	CASSLGTFDSNQPQHF
once	TRBD1	TRBV29-1	TRBJ2-7	TGCAGCGTTGAAGATCTTGGCGCAGGGGGCATGGGACGGGGTGAAAAGCAGTACTTC	CSVEDLGAGGMGRGEKQYF
once	.	TRBV19	TRBJ2-5	TGTGCCAGTAGTCCCCGGACACTCCGAGAGACCCAGTACTTC	CASSPRTLRETQYF
.	.	TRBV4-2	TRBJ2-6	TGTGCCAGCAGCAAGTGTAGAAGGTTACAAAGTCGGGCCAACGTCCTGACTTTC	CASSKCRRLQSRANVLTF
.	TRBD2	TRBV7-9	TRBJ2-3	TGTGCCAGCAGCACAACGGGGGGGGTAGATACGCAGTATTTT	CASSTTGGVDTQYF
few	.	TRBV4-3	TRBJ1-2	TGCGCCAGCAGCCAAGAGAGAGCGGGGGCAGGGTATGGCTACACCTTC	CASSQERAGAGYGYTF
.	.	TRBV29-1	TRBJ2-7	TGCAGCGTTCATAGCGGAGTCTACGAGCAGTACTTC	CSVHSGVYEQYF
.	.	TRBV19	TRBJ1-6	TGTGCCAGTAGTATGTTGGGTCCAGGGGCATCACCCCTCCACTTT	CASSMLGPGASPLHF
.	.	TRBV5-6	TRBJ2-1	TGTGCCAGCAGCTTCCATGGGACCCAGTTCTTC	CASSFHGTQFF
.	.	TRBV10-3	TRBJ2-7	TGTGCCATCAGTGAGCTCGGGATTTACGAGCAGTACTTC	CAISELGIYEQYF
few	.	TRBV7-2	TRBJ1-2	TGTGCCAGCAGCTTAGGCTCTCCCGGGCAGGGAACGAACGGCTACACCTTC	CASSLGSPGQGTNGYTF